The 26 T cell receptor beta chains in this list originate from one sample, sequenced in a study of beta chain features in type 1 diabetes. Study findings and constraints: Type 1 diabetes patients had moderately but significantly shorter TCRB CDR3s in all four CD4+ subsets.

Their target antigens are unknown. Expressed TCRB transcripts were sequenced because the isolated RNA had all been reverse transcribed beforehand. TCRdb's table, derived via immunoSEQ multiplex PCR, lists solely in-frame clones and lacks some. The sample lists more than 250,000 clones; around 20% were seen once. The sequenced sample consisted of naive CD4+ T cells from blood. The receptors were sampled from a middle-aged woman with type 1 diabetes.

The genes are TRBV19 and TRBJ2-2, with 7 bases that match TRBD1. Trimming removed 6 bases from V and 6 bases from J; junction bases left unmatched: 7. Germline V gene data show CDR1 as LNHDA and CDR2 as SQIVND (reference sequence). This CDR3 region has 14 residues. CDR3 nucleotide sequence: TGTGCCAGTAGACTTGACAGGGACGCCGGGGAGCTGTTTTTT. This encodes CASRLDRDAGELFF.

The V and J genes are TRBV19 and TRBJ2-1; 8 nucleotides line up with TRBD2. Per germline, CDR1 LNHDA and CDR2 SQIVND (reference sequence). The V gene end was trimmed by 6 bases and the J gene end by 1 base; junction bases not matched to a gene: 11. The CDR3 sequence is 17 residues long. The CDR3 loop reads CASRTSGVEWSYNEQFF. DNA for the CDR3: TGTGCCAGTAGAACTAGCGGAGTCGAGTGGTCCTACAATGAGCAGTTCTTC. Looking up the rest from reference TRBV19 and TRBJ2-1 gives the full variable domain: DGGITQSPKYLFRKEGQNVTLSCEQNLNHDAMYWYRQDPGQGLRLIYYSQIVNDFQKGDIAEGYSVSREKKESFPLTVTSAQKNPTAFYLCASRTSGVEWSYNEQFFGPGTRLTVL.

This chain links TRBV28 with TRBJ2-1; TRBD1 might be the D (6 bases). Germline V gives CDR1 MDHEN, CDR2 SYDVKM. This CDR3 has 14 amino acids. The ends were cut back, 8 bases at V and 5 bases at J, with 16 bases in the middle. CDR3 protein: CASRHRQVNNEQFF. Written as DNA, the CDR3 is TGTGCCAGCCGCCATCGACAGGTCAACAATGAGCAGTTCTTC.

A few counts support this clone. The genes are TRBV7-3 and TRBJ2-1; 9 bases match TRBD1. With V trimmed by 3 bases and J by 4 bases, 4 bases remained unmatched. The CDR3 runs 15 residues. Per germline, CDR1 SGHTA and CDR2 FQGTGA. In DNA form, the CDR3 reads TGTGCCAGCAGCTTCGACAGGGGGGAGTACAATGAGCAGTTCTTC. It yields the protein CASSFDRGEYNEQFF.

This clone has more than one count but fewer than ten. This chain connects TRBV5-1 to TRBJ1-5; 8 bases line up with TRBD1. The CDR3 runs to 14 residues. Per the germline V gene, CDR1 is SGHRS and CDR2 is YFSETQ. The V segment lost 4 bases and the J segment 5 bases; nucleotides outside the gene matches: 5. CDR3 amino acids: CASSVGTGHQPQHF. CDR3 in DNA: TGCGCCAGCAGCGTCGGGACAGGACATCAGCCCCAGCATTTT.

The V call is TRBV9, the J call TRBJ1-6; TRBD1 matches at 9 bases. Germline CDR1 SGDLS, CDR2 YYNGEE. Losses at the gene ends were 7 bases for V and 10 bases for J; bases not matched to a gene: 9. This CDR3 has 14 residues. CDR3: CASGVRQGGSPLHF. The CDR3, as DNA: TGTGCCAGCGGGGTCAGACAGGGGGGATCACCCCTCCACTTT.

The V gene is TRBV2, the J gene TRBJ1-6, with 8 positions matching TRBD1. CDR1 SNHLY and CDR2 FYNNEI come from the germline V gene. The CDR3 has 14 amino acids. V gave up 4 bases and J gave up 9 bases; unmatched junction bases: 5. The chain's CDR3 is CASSGTGGGSPLHF. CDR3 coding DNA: TGTGCCAGCAGTGGAACAGGGGGAGGTTCACCCCTCCACTTT.

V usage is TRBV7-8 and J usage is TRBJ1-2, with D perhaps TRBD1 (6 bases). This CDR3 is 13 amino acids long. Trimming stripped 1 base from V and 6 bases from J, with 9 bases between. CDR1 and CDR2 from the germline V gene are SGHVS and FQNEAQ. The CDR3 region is CASSLDRVDGYTF. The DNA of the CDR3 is TGTGCCAGCAGCTTAGACAGGGTAGATGGCTACACCTTC.

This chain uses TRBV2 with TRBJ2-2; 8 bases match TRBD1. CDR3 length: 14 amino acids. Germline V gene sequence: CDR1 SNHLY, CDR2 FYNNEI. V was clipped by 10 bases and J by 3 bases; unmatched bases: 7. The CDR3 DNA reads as TGTGCCACACGACAGGGGACCGACACCGGGGAGCTGTTTTTT. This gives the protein CATRQGTDTGELFF.

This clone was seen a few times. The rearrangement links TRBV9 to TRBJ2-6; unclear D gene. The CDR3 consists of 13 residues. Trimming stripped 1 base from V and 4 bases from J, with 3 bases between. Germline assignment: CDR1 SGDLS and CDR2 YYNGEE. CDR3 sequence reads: CASSVQGANVLTF. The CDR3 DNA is TGTGCCAGCAGCGTACAGGGGGCCAACGTCCTGACTTTC.

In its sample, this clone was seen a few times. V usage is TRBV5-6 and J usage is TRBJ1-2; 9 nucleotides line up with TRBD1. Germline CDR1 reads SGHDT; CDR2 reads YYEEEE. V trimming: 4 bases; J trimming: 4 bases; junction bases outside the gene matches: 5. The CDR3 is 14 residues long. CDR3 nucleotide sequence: TGTGCCAGCAGCGTACAGGGGGCCGGCTATGGCTACACCTTC. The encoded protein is CASSVQGAGYGYTF. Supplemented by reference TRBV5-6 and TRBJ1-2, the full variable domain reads DAGVTQSPTHLIKTRGQQVTLRCSPKSGHDTVSWYQQALGQGPQFIFQYYEEEERQRGNFPDRFSGHQFPNYSSELNVNALLLGDSALYLCASSVQGAGYGYTFGSGTRLTVV.

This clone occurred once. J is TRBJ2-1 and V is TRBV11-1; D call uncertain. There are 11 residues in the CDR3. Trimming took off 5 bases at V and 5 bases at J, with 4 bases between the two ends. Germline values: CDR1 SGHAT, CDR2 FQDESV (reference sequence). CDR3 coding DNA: TGTGCCAGCAGCCCGGACAATGAGCAGTTCTTC. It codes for CASSPDNEQFF.

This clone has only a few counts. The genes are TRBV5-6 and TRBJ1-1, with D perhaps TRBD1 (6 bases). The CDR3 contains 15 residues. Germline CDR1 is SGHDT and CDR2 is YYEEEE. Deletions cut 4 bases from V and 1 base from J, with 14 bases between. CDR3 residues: CASSPFDRWNTEAFF. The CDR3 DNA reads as TGTGCCAGCAGCCCCTTTGACAGGTGGAACACTGAAGCTTTCTTT.

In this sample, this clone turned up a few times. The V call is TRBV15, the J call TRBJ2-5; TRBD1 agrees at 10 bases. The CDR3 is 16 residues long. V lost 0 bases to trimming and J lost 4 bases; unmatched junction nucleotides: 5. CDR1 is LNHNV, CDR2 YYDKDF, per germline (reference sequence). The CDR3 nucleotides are TGTGCCACCAGCAGAGATGGGACAGGGGAAGGAGAGACCCAGTACTTC. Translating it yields CATSRDGTGEGETQYF.

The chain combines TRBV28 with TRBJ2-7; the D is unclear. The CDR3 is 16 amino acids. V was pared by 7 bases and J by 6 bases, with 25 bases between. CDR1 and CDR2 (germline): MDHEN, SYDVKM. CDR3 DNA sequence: TGTGCCAGCACCAATCCCGGTTCTCCCCGAATAGTCGAGCAGTACTTC. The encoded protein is CASTNPGSPRIVEQYF.

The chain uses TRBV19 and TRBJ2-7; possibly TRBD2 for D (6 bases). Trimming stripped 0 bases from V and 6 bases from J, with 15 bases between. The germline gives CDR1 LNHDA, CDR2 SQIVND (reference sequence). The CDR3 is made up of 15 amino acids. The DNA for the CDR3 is TGTGCCAGTAGTATAGATGTGGCTAGCGTCCGCGAGCAGTACTTC. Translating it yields CASSIDVASVREQYF.

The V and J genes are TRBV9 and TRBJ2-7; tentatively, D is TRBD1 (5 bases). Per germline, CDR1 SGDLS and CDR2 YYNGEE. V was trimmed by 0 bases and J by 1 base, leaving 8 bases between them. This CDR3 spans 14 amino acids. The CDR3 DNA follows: TGTGCCAGCAGCGTAGGGGGCGATTCCTACGAGCAGTACTTC. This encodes CASSVGGDSYEQYF.

The CDR3 is CASSVGSSGPLNEQFF. CDR3 sequence (DNA): TGTGCCAGCAGCGTAGGGTCCAGCGGCCCCCTCAATGAGCAGTTCTTC. V and J are TRBV9 and TRBJ2-1, with D possibly matching TRBD2 (5 bases). CDR3 length: 16 amino acids. Germline V gives CDR1 SGDLS, CDR2 YYNGEE. V lost 0 bases to trimming and J lost 6 bases, with 16 bases between them.

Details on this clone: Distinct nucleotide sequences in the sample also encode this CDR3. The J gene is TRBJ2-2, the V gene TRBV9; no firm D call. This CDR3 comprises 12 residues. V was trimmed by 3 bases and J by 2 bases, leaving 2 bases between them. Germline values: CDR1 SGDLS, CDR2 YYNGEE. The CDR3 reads CASSANTGELFF. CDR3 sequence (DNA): TGTGCCAGCAGCGCTAACACCGGGGAGCTGTTTTTT.

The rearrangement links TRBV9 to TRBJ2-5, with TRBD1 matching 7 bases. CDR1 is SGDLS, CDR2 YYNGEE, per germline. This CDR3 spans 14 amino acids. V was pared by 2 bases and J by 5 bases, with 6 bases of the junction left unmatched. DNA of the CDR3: TGTGCCAGCAGCGTCGTTTCCAGGGGGGAGACCCAGTACTTC. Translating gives CASSVVSRGETQYF.

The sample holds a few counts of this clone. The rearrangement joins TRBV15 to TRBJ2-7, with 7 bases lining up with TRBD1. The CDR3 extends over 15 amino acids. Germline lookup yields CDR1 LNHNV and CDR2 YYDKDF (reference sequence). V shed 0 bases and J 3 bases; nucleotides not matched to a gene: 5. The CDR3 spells CATSRDHRTGYEQYF. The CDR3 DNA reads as TGTGCCACCAGCAGAGATCACCGGACAGGCTACGAGCAGTACTTC.

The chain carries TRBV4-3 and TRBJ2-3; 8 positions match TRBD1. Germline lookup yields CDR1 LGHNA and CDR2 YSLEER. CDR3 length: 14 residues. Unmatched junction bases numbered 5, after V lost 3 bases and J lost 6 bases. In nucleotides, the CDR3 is TGCGCCAGCAGCCAGGGACAGGTCCCCGATACGCAGTATTTT. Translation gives CASSQGQVPDTQYF.

The CDR3 DNA sequence: TGTGCCAGCAGCTTAAACGGCGGCTACGAGCAGTACTTC. It is translated as CASSLNGGYEQYF. This rearrangement joins TRBV7-6 to TRBJ2-7; no clear D. The germline V and J ends were trimmed by 2 bases and 3 bases, with 8 bases remaining between them. The CDR3 is 13 residues long. Germline V gene data show CDR1 as SGHVS and CDR2 as FNYEAQ.

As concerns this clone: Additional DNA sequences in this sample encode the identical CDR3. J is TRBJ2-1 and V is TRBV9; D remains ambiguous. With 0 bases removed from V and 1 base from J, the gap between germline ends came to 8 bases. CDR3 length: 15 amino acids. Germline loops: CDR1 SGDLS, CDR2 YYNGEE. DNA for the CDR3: TGTGCCAGCAGCGTAGACTCGGGTTCCTACAATGAGCAGTTCTTC. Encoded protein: CASSVDSGSYNEQFF. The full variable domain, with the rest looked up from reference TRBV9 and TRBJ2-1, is DSGVTQTPKHLITATGQRVTLRCSPRSGDLSVYWYQQSLDQGLQFLIQYYNGEERAKGNILERFSAQQFPDLHSELNLSSLELGDSALYFCASSVDSGSYNEQFFGPGTRLTVL.

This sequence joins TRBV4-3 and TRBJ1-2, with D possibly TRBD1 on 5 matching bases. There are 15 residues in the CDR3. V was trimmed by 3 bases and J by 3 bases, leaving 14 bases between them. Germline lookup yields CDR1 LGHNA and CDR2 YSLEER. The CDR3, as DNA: TGCGCCAGCAGCCAGATCGCAGGGCTGGACTATGGCTACACCTTC. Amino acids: CASSQIAGLDYGYTF.

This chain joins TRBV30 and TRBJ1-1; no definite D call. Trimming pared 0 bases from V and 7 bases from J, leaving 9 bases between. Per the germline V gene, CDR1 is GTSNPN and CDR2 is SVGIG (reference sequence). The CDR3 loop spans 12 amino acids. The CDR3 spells CAWSVRWLEAFF. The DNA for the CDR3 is TGTGCCTGGAGTGTACGATGGCTTGAAGCTTTCTTT.